One sample yielded the 2 T cell receptor beta chains listed below, sequenced in a study of cytomegalovirus exposure and HLA in healthy donors. The PCR contained 60 Vbeta and 13 Jbeta primers. Generated by immunoSEQ multiplex PCR, the TCRdb table keeps only in-frame clones and is missing some. Here the sample spans under 90,000 clones, roughly 80% being singletons. Sequencing used PBMCs. All receptors derive from a man aged 35 to 55 in good health and CMV-seronegative.

This chain joins TRBV7-9 and TRBJ1-1, with 11 bases identical to TRBD1. This CDR3 region has 16 residues. V shed 2 bases and J 6 bases; nucleotides not matched to a gene: 8. Germline lookup yields CDR1 SEHNR and CDR2 FQNEAQ (reference sequence). CDR3 sequence (DNA): TGTGCCAGCAGCTTAACCCCCCGGGACAGGGGGGCTGAAGCTTTCTTT. The encoded protein is CASSLTPRDRGAEAFF.

The V gene is TRBV5-4, the J gene TRBJ2-7; 8 positions match TRBD1. Germline V gene data show CDR1 as SGHNT and CDR2 as YYREEE (reference sequence). This CDR3 comprises 14 residues. The trim removed 3 bases at V and 2 bases at J, leaving 4 bases unmatched. CDR3: CASSSETGAYEQYF. The DNA for the CDR3 is TGTGCCAGCAGCTCTGAGACAGGGGCCTACGAGCAGTACTTC.